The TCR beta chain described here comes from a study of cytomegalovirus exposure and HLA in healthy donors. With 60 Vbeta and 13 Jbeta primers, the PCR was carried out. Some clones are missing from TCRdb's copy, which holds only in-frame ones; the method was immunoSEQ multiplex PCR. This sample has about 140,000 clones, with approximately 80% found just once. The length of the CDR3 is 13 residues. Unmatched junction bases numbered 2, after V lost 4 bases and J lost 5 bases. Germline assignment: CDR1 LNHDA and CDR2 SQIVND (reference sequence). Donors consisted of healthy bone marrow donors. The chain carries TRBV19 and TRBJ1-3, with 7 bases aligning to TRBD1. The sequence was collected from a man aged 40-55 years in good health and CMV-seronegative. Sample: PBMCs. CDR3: CASSRQGRNTIYF. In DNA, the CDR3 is TGTGCCAGTAGTAGACAGGGCAGAAACACCATATATTTT. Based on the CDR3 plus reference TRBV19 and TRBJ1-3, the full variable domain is DGGITQSPKYLFRKEGQNVTLSCEQNLNHDAMYWYRQDPGQGLRLIYYSQIVNDFQKGDIAEGYSVSREKKESFPLTVTSAQKNPTAFYLCASSRQGRNTIYFGEGSWLTVV.